This TCR beta chain emerged from a study of neoadjuvant anti-PD-1 for oral cavity cancer. Study as a whole: Most patients had three to four biweekly doses of 3 mg/kg nivolumab before resection. Non-progressing patients received a fourth nivolumab dose near day 43, then surgery on days 50-56.

Germline V gene data show CDR1 as LNHDA and CDR2 as SQIVND (reference sequence). The V and J ends lost 3 bases and 0 bases respectively, with 6 bases between them. The CDR3 spans 15 residues. Time point meaning: after neoadjuvant nivolumab, at surgical resection. The data were produced by immunoSEQ multiplex PCR, yet TCRdb's version contains in-frame clones alone and is incomplete. Of tens of thousands of clones in the sample, roughly 77% were seen once. The gene calls are TRBV19 and TRBJ2-6, with D unclear. This TCR came from a person between 40 and 85 years old with oral cavity squamous cell carcinoma. This material consisted of PBMCs, taken after nivolumab (anti-PD-1) treatment. CDR3 in amino acids: CASSIPHSGANVLTF. The CDR3 nucleotides read TGTGCCAGTAGTATCCCCCACTCTGGGGCCAACGTCCTGACTTTC.